The 30 T cell receptor beta chains reported below all come from one sample, sequenced in a study of shared clonotypes between healthy human individuals. Sequencing was performed with immunoSEQ multiplex PCR; in TCRdb, only in-frame clones are kept and a portion is missing. The data contain about 1 million clones, 78% of them singletons. Source material: memory CD4+ T cells from PBMCs. Subset described: CD45RA-negative fraction. These receptors all stem from a man between 18 and 29 years old in good health. Some clones in this sample may be carry-over from other donors' samples.

There are a few counts of this clone. This chain joins TRBV12-5 and TRBJ2-3, with a possible D match to TRBD2 (5 bases). The V end was cut by 2 bases, the J end by 4 bases, with 10 bases between. CDR1 is LGHNT and CDR2 is FRNRAP in the germline V gene. The CDR3 is 14 amino acids. The CDR3 DNA is TGTGCTAGTGGTTTGCGGGAAGCCCCAGATACGCAGTATTTT. This encodes CASGLREAPDTQYF.

The genes are TRBV5-1 and TRBJ2-5; TRBD1 matches 7 bases. Germline V gives CDR1 SGHRS, CDR2 YFSETQ. This CDR3 is 14 amino acids long. J lost 3 bases, V lost 4 bases, and 6 bases had no gene match. CDR3 residues: CASSNLDREETQYF. The CDR3 DNA sequence: TGCGCCAGCAGCAACCTAGACAGGGAAGAGACCCAGTACTTC.

The chain links TRBV6-5 to TRBJ2-1; 8 bases map to TRBD2. Looked up from germline, CDR1 is MNHEY and CDR2 is SVGAGI. The CDR3 totals 15 residues. The V gene end was trimmed by 6 bases and the J gene end by 7 bases; junction bases not matched to a gene: 11. CDR3 region: CASSMTSASWNEQFF. In DNA form, the CDR3 reads TGTGCCAGCAGCATGACTAGCGCCTCTTGGAATGAGCAGTTCTTC.

This chain links TRBV29-1 with TRBJ2-1; 9 positions match TRBD2. With V trimmed by 5 bases and J by 1 base, 9 bases remained unmatched. The germline CDR1 and CDR2 sequences are SQVTM and ANQGSEA. The length of the CDR3 is 16 residues. The CDR3 nucleotides are TGCAGCGTTAATAGCGGGAGCGGGGGTTCCTACAATGAGCAGTTCTTC. It encodes CSVNSGSGGSYNEQFF.

The chain couples TRBV28 to TRBJ1-2, with TRBD1 matching over 9 bases. CDR3 length equals 18 residues. Trimming cost V 2 bases and J 5 bases; bases outside gene matches: 15. Germline assignment: CDR1 MDHEN and CDR2 SYDVKM. Here the CDR3 DNA reads TGTGCCAGCAGTTTAGTATGGTTTGGACAGGGGATTAGGTATGGCTACACCTTC. Translation gives CASSLVWFGQGIRYGYTF.

Regarding this clone: Other DNA sequences in the same sample also yield this CDR3. The rearrangement uses TRBV5-1 and TRBJ1-1, with D tentatively TRBD1 (5 bases). The CDR3 consists of 13 residues. Trimming removed 4 bases at V and 1 base at J, with 8 bases between. CDR1 is SGHRS, CDR2 YFSETQ, per germline. CDR3 loop: CASSDQGNTEAFF. In DNA, the CDR3 is TGCGCCAGCAGCGATCAGGGGAACACTGAAGCTTTCTTT. The full variable domain, rest sourced from reference TRBV5-1 and TRBJ1-1, is KAGVTQTPRYLIKTRGQQVTLSCSPISGHRSVSWYQQTPGQGLQFLFEYFSETQRNKGNFPGRFSGRQFSNSRSEMNVSTLELGDSALYLCASSDQGNTEAFFGQGTRLTVV.

The chain uses TRBV7-9 and TRBJ2-7; unclear D gene. The CDR3 has 13 residues. V lost 2 bases, J lost 5 bases, and 10 bases lay in between. CDR1 and CDR2 (germline): SEHNR, FQNEAQ (reference sequence). CDR3 amino acids: CASSLTAVNEQYF. The CDR3 region has the DNA TGTGCCAGCAGCTTAACCGCCGTGAACGAGCAGTACTTC.

The V call is TRBV28, the J call TRBJ2-3; TRBD1 aligns across 7 bases. The CDR3 consists of 15 residues. Per germline, CDR1 MDHEN and CDR2 SYDVKM. J lost 0 bases, V lost 7 bases, and 7 bases had no gene match. CDR3: CASIPGQSSTDTQYF. The CDR3 DNA sequence: TGTGCCAGCATCCCGGGACAGTCAAGCACAGATACGCAGTATTTT.

The J gene is TRBJ2-1, the V gene TRBV5-1, with unresolved D. The CDR3 consists of 11 residues. The germline V and J ends were trimmed by 3 bases and 10 bases, with 8 bases remaining between them. The germline gives CDR1 SGHRS, CDR2 YFSETQ. The CDR3 nucleotides read TGCGCCAGCAGCTCAAACAGAGAGCAGTTCTTC. The encoded protein is CASSSNREQFF.

The chain recombines TRBV19 with TRBJ1-5, with D unresolved. Germline loops: CDR1 LNHDA, CDR2 SQIVND (reference sequence). The CDR3 runs 15 residues. V dropped 1 base and J dropped 6 bases, with 13 bases sitting between them. DNA of the CDR3: TGTGCCAGTAGTATAGGTGCCTCAGTGGGTCAGCCCCAGCATTTT. Protein sequence: CASSIGASVGQPQHF.

This chain links TRBV7-9 with TRBJ2-1; 8 bases fit TRBD2. The length of the CDR3 is 16 residues. The V and J ends lost 1 base and 3 bases, in that order; junction bases with no gene match: 5. Germline assignment: CDR1 SEHNR and CDR2 FQNEAQ (reference sequence). CDR3 sequence: CASSLVLAENYNEQFF. CDR3 DNA: TGTGCCAGCAGCTTAGTACTAGCGGAGAACTACAATGAGCAGTTCTTC.

This clone came up a few times. V gene TRBV2 combines with J gene TRBJ2-7; TRBD2 might be the D (6 bases). V was shortened by 4 bases and J by 6 bases, with 13 bases between the two germline ends. Germline-derived CDR1 and CDR2 are SNHLY and FYNNEI. The CDR3 is 13 amino acids. The CDR3 DNA sequence: TGTGCCAGCAGTGGCGGGACCGGCCGCGAGCAGTACTTC. Encoded protein: CASSGGTGREQYF.

The rearrangement uses TRBV6-5 and TRBJ2-7, with D perhaps TRBD2 (5 bases). The CDR3 covers 14 residues. Trimming took 6 bases from V and 2 from J, leaving 14 bases between them. The germline gives CDR1 MNHEY, CDR2 SVGAGI. CDR3 region: CASSPRTYTYEQYF. Written as DNA, the CDR3 is TGTGCCAGCAGCCCTAGGACTTATACCTACGAGCAGTACTTC.

This chain connects TRBV2 to TRBJ1-6, with D tentatively TRBD1 (6 bases). The CDR3 is made up of 16 amino acids. The V gene's germline CDR1 is SNHLY and CDR2 FYNNEI. V lost 3 bases, J lost 9 bases, and 18 bases lay in between. CDR3 bases: TGTGCCAGCAGTGAGAATAGGGGGTTGGGTATTTCACCCCTCCACTTT. Translation: CASSENRGLGISPLHF.

The V call is TRBV28, the J call TRBJ1-3; D not certain. V lost 5 bases, J lost 3 bases, and 14 bases lay in between. The germline CDR1 and CDR2 sequences are MDHEN and SYDVKM. CDR3 length equals 15 residues. The CDR3 bases are TGTGCCAGCAGTCAGAACCGGTACGGTGGAAACACCATATATTTT. Translated, it gives CASSQNRYGGNTIYF.

The chain links TRBV18 to TRBJ2-7, with D perhaps TRBD1 or TRBD2 (5 bases each). CDR1 and CDR2 from the germline V gene are KGHSH and LQKENI. CDR3 length: 13 amino acids. The V end was cut by 3 bases, the J end by 6 bases, with 12 bases between. In nucleotides, the CDR3 is TGTGCCAGCTCACCGTTTTGGGGGAGCGAGCAGTACTTC. Encoded protein: CASSPFWGSEQYF.

The rearrangement joins TRBV9 to TRBJ2-1; D might be TRBD2 (5 bases). Trimming pared 3 bases from V and 0 bases from J, leaving 16 bases between. This CDR3 spans 17 amino acids. Per the germline V gene, CDR1 is SGDLS and CDR2 is YYNGEE. The DNA of the CDR3 is TGTGCCAGCAGCGCCGGACCGGGATTCAGCTCCTACAATGAGCAGTTCTTC. This translates into CASSAGPGFSSYNEQFF.

This clone was counted ten times or more. The rearrangement joins TRBV7-9 to TRBJ1-3; D might be TRBD1 (5 bases). V was trimmed by 5 bases and J by 0 bases, leaving 17 bases between them. The CDR3 has 17 amino acids. Germline lookup yields CDR1 SEHNR and CDR2 FQNEAQ (reference sequence). CDR3 amino acids: CASSPSGRRHSGNTIYF. CDR3 in DNA: TGTGCCAGCAGCCCCTCAGGGAGGAGGCACTCTGGAAACACCATATATTTT.

The rearrangement joins TRBV2 to TRBJ2-5; 7 bases are a match to TRBD2. The CDR3 extends over 15 amino acids. From germline, CDR1 is SNHLY and CDR2 FYNNEI. After removal of 6 bases from V and 2 bases from J, the junction contained 9 bases not matched to a gene. CDR3: CASRGGGSIQETQYF. CDR3 DNA: TGTGCCAGCAGGGGAGGCGGGAGCATACAAGAGACCCAGTACTTC.

The V and J genes are TRBV7-9 and TRBJ2-3, with TRBD2 identical over 10 bases. The trim removed 9 bases at V and 0 bases at J, leaving 6 bases unmatched. The CDR3 has 15 residues. Germline CDR1 reads SEHNR; CDR2 reads FQNEAQ (reference sequence). In DNA form, the CDR3 reads TGTGCCAGTACAGTAGCGGGAGGTAGCACAGATACGCAGTATTTT. Its protein product is CASTVAGGSTDTQYF.

On this clone: The same CDR3 can be traced to other DNA sequences in this sample. This chain links TRBV18 with TRBJ1-1; tentatively, D is TRBD1 (6 bases). V lost 3 bases, J lost 0 bases, and 11 bases lay in between. Germline CDR1 reads KGHSH; CDR2 reads LQKENI. CDR3 length: 15 residues. CDR3 nucleotides: TGTGCCAGCTCACCTGGACAGCTCATGAACACTGAAGCTTTCTTT. Amino acids: CASSPGQLMNTEAFF.

The J gene is TRBJ2-1, the V gene TRBV4-2, with D tentatively TRBD2 (6 bases). The CDR3 covers 14 residues. V was cut by 4 bases and J by 7 bases, with 14 bases left in between. From germline, CDR1 is LGHNA and CDR2 YNFKEQ. The CDR3 region has the DNA TGTGCCAGCAGCCTTCTAGCGAACCCAAATGAGCAGTTCTTC. Translating it yields CASSLLANPNEQFF.

The chain is built from TRBV5-4 and TRBJ1-1, with D perhaps matching TRBD1 (6 bases). The CDR3 is 14 amino acids. V lost 4 bases and J lost 1, with 11 bases in between. Germline-derived CDR1 and CDR2 are SGHNT and YYREEE (reference sequence). Here the CDR3 reads CASSGRTANTEAFF. In DNA, the CDR3 is TGTGCCAGCAGCGGCAGGACAGCGAACACTGAAGCTTTCTTT.

V and J are TRBV29-1 and TRBJ2-3, with TRBD2 matching 8 bases. V lost 4 bases, J lost 2 bases, and 5 bases stayed unmatched. This CDR3 has 14 amino acids. Germline V lookup: CDR1 SQVTM, CDR2 ANQGSEA. The CDR3 DNA reads as TGCAGCGTTGGGCTAGCGGGCACCACAGATACGCAGTATTTT. Its protein product is CSVGLAGTTDTQYF.

This clone showed up just once. The V call is TRBV7-8, the J call TRBJ2-5, with 9 bases identical to TRBD2. The CDR3 spans 16 residues. Trimming cost V 0 bases and J 4 bases; bases outside gene matches: 6. The germline CDR1 and CDR2 sequences are SGHVS and FQNEAQ. CDR3 sequence: CASSLAPASGTETQYF. The CDR3 nucleotides are TGTGCCAGCAGCTTAGCGCCGGCTAGCGGGACAGAGACCCAGTACTTC.

Comment on this clone: This sample also contains other DNA sequences that code for the same CDR3. V gene TRBV30 combines with J gene TRBJ1-3, with D unresolved. V lost 0 bases and J lost 0, with 6 bases in between. CDR1 and CDR2 from the germline V gene are GTSNPN and SVGIG (reference sequence). The CDR3 consists of 14 residues. CDR3 protein: CAWSVGVSGNTIYF. In DNA, the CDR3 is TGTGCCTGGAGTGTAGGCGTCTCTGGAAACACCATATATTTT.

This chain links TRBV5-1 with TRBJ2-5; 8 bases fit TRBD2. Germline-derived CDR1 and CDR2 are SGHRS and YFSETQ. V was pared by 4 bases and J by 5 bases, with 7 bases of the junction left unmatched. The CDR3 consists of 14 residues. CDR3 sequence reads: CASSAGTREETQYF. The DNA for the CDR3 is TGCGCCAGCAGCGCCGGGACTAGGGAGGAGACCCAGTACTTC.

This sequence joins TRBV28 and TRBJ2-6; the D is unclear. This CDR3 region has 14 residues. The germline V gene has CDR1 MDHEN and CDR2 SYDVKM. The V and J ends lost 5 bases and 4 bases respectively, with 9 bases between them. CDR3 loop: CASSPDRGANVLTF. The CDR3, as DNA: TGTGCCAGCAGTCCGGATAGGGGGGCCAACGTCCTGACTTTC.

The chain joins TRBV2 to TRBJ2-3; D remains unclear. The V gene lost 6 bases and the J gene lost 5 bases, with 9 bases spanning the gap. Germline CDR1 SNHLY, CDR2 FYNNEI. The CDR3 has 12 residues. The chain's CDR3 is CASSQNRDTQYF. The CDR3 DNA follows: TGTGCCAGCAGCCAGAACAGAGATACGCAGTATTTT. Variable domain in full (rest from reference TRBV2 and TRBJ2-3): EPEVTQTPSHQVTQMGQEVILRCVPISNHLYFYWYRQILGQKVEFLVSFYNNEISEKSEIFDDQFSVERPDGSNFTLKIRSTKLEDSAMYFCASSQNRDTQYFGPGTRLTVL.

This clone has just a few counts. The chain links TRBV5-1 to TRBJ1-1; D not resolved. The V gene's germline CDR1 is SGHRS and CDR2 YFSETQ. The V and J ends lost 6 bases and 1 base respectively, with 13 bases between them. The CDR3 sequence is 14 residues long. CDR3: CASTGGSKNTEAFF. The CDR3 nucleotides read TGCGCCAGCACCGGCGGAAGTAAGAACACTGAAGCTTTCTTT. Looking up the rest from reference TRBV5-1 and TRBJ1-1 gives the full variable domain: KAGVTQTPRYLIKTRGQQVTLSCSPISGHRSVSWYQQTPGQGLQFLFEYFSETQRNKGNFPGRFSGRQFSNSRSEMNVSTLELGDSALYLCASTGGSKNTEAFFGQGTRLTVV.